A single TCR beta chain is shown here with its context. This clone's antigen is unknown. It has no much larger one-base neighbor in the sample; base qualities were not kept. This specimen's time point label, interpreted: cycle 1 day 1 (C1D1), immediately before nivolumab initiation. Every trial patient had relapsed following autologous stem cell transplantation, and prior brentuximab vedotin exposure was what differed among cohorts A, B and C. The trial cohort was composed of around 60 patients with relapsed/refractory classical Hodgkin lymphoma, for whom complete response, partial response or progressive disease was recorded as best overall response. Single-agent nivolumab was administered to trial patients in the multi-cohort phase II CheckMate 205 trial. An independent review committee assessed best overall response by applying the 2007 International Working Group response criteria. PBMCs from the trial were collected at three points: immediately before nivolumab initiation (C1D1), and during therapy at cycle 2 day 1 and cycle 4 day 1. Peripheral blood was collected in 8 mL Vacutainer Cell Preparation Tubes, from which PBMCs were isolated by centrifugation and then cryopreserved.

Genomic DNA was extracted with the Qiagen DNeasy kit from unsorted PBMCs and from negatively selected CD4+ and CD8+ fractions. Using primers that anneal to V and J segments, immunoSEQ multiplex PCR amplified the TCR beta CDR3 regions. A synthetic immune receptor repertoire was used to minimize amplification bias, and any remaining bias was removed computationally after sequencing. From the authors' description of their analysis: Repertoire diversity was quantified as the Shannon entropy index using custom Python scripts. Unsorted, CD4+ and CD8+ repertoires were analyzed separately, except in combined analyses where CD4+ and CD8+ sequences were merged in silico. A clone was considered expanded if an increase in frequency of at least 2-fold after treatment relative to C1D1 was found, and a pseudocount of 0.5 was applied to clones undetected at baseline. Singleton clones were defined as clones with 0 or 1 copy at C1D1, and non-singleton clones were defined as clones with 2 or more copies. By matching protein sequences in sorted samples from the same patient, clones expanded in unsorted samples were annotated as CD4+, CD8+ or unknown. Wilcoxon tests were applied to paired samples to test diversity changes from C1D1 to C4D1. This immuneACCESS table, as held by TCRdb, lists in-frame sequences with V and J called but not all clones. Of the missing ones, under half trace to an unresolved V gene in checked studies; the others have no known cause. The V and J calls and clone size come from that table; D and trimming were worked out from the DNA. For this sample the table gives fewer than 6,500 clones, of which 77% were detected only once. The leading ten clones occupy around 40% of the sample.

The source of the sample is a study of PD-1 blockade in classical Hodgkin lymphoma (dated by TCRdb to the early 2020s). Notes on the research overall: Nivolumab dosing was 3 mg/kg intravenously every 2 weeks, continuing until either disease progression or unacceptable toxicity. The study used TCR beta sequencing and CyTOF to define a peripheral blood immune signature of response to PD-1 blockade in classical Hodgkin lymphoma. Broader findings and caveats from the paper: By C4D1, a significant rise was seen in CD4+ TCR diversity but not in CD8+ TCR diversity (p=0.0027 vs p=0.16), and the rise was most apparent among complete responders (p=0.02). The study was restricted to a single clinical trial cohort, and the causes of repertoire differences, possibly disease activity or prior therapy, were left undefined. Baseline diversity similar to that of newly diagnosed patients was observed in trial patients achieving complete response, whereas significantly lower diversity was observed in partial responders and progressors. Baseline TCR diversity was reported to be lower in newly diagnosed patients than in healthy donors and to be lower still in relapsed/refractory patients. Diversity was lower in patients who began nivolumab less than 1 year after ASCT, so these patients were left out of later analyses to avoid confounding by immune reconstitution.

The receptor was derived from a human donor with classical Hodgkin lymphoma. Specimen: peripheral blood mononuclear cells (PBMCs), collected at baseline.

CDR3 reads: CASSLAQQETQYF. The nucleotide sequence is TGCGCCAGCAGCTTGGCCCAGCAAGAGACCCAGTACTTC. The chain links TRBV5-1 with TRBJ2-5; no D segment can be confidently identified. CDR1 SGHRS and CDR2 YFSETQ were looked up in the germline V gene. The junction carries 5 bases between V and J, which are trimmed by 0 bases and 2 bases respectively. The CDR3 goes from the cysteine to the phenylalanine over 13 residues. CDR3 DNA is the only sequence kept; it has 39 bases, read in frame from the first base.